The source of this T cell receptor (beta chain) is a study of T cells of healthy individuals. The sample holds many counts of this clonotype. One entry per CDR3 protein, called by TCRdb with MiXCR from the 5' RACE reads. The sample yields 55,000 to 65,000 distinct CDR3 sequences, roughly 15% seen once. Losses at the gene ends were 4 bases for V and 7 bases for J; bases not matched to a gene: 15. This CDR3 comprises 17 residues. CDR1 is MGHRA, CDR2 YSYEKL, per germline. The chain is built from TRBV4-1 and TRBJ2-1, with 8 bases that match TRBD1. The receptor's source is a human donor in good health. CDR3 DNA: TGCGCCAGCAGCCCGGGCCAGAGGGGACAGGCGGGGAATGAGCAGTTCTTC. It specifies CASSPGQRGQAGNEQFF.